A single sample gave rise to the 18 T cell receptor beta chains below, sequenced in a study of cytomegalovirus exposure and HLA in healthy donors. The assay was immunoSEQ multiplex PCR, and TCRdb's table has in-frame clones only and misses some. The data contain 100,000 to 150,000 clones, approximately 95% of them seen just once; the ten biggest clones take up 1.5% to 2%. What was sequenced was PBMCs. The receptors stem from a man aged 18-30 years in good health and CMV-seronegative.

V and J are TRBV5-1 and TRBJ1-1; 10 nucleotides agree with TRBD1. The junction had 13 bases not matched to a gene; V was cut back by 6 bases and J by 5 bases. CDR3 length: 16 amino acids. Looked up from germline, CDR1 is SGHRS and CDR2 is YFSETQ. CDR3 residues: CASNVATGGPTTEAFF. The CDR3 DNA is TGCGCCAGCAACGTCGCGACAGGGGGCCCTACGACTGAAGCTTTCTTT.

The table lists this clone with a count of one. The chain links TRBV6-5 to TRBJ2-2, with a weak D call TRBD1 (6 bases). This CDR3 comprises 15 residues. The ends were cut back, 4 bases at V and 5 bases at J, with 14 bases in the middle. The V gene's germline CDR1 is MNHEY and CDR2 SVGAGI. CDR3 nucleotide sequence: TGTGCCAGCAGTTCCTCAGGGGAAGGAACCGGGGAGCTGTTTTTT. This codes for CASSSSGEGTGELFF.

Here the CDR3 reads CASSTTRTGPLNTEAFF. DNA of the CDR3: TGTGCCAGTAGTACTACCAGGACAGGGCCTTTGAACACTGAAGCTTTCTTT. This chain joins TRBV19 and TRBJ1-1; TRBD1 matches at 8 bases. The CDR3 has 17 residues. The germline V gene encodes CDR1 LNHDA and CDR2 SQIVND (reference sequence). V trimming: 4 bases; J trimming: 0 bases; junction bases outside the gene matches: 10.

This clone occurred a few times. The chain joins TRBV6-5 to TRBJ2-3; 7 bases map to TRBD2. Per germline, CDR1 MNHEY and CDR2 SVGAGI. The CDR3 length is 15 residues. V gave up 6 bases and J gave up 3 bases; unmatched junction bases: 9. The CDR3 is CASRPLAGATDTQYF. In DNA form, the CDR3 reads TGTGCCAGCAGACCCCTGGCGGGAGCGACAGATACGCAGTATTTT.

V and J are TRBV4-1 and TRBJ2-1; 7 bases fit TRBD1. The J segment lost 5 bases and the V segment lost 1 base, leaving 5 bases of the junction unmatched. From germline, CDR1 is MGHRA and CDR2 YSYEKL. CDR3 length equals 15 residues. In nucleotides, the CDR3 is TGCGCCAGCAGCCAAGTAACAGGGGCGAACAATGAGCAGTTCTTC. Amino acid sequence: CASSQVTGANNEQFF.

The gene calls are TRBV6-6 and TRBJ2-1; 10 nucleotides line up with TRBD1. With V trimmed by 4 bases and J by 3 bases, 6 bases remained unmatched. Germline V gene lookup returns CDR1 MNHNY and CDR2 SVGAGI (reference sequence). The CDR3 has 16 amino acids. CDR3 nucleotide sequence: TGTGCCAGCAGTTTCCCCCGGGACAGGGGCTACAATGAGCAGTTCTTC. Amino acid sequence: CASSFPRDRGYNEQFF.

This chain uses TRBV7-2 with TRBJ2-1, with 9 nucleotides matching TRBD2. J gave up 2 bases and V 4 bases, and 6 bases lay outside the gene matches. The CDR3 sequence is 16 residues long. Germline assignment: CDR1 SGHTA and CDR2 FQGNSA. For the CDR3, the DNA is TGTGCCAGCAGCTCCTCCGCGGGAGGGCCCTACAATGAGCAGTTCTTC. As protein: CASSSSAGGPYNEQFF.

This clone was recorded once. The chain links TRBV6-5 to TRBJ1-1, with a tentative D call TRBD1 (6 bases). CDR1 and CDR2 (germline): MNHEY, SVGAGI. V was cut by 7 bases and J by 5 bases, with 17 bases left in between. The CDR3 length is 14 residues. The CDR3 nucleotides read TGTGCCAGCACTCAGGGGAGTAAATCGACTGAAGCTTTCTTT. Translation: CASTQGSKSTEAFF.

This clone was counted between two and nine times. The chain recombines TRBV28 with TRBJ2-1; D is undetermined. Germline CDR1 reads MDHEN; CDR2 reads SYDVKM. V lost 1 base, J lost 7 bases, and 8 bases lay in between. The CDR3 spans 13 residues. The CDR3 coding sequence is TGTGCCAGCAGTTTATCGTGGCTTAATGAGCAGTTCTTC. Translating gives CASSLSWLNEQFF. Combining the CDR3 with reference TRBV28 and TRBJ2-1 gives the whole variable domain DVKVTQSSRYLVKRTGEKVFLECVQDMDHENMFWYRQDPGLGLRLIYFSYDVKMKEKGDIPEGYSVSREKKERFSLILESASTNQTSMYLCASSLSWLNEQFFGPGTRLTVL.

The chain joins TRBV30 to TRBJ2-7, with D tentatively TRBD1 (5 bases). This CDR3 has 14 residues. Germline CDR1 and CDR2: GTSNPN and SVGIG (reference sequence). The V and J ends lost 6 bases and 1 base respectively, with 16 bases between them. The CDR3 here is CACYGASPSYEQYF. The CDR3 DNA is TGTGCCTGCTATGGGGCCTCTCCTTCCTACGAGCAGTACTTC.

The CDR3 protein is CASTWGQRAYTDTQYF. CDR3 in DNA: TGTGCCAGCACCTGGGGCCAGCGGGCATACACAGATACGCAGTATTTT. This rearrangement joins TRBV6-6 to TRBJ2-3; possibly TRBD2 for D (6 bases). The germline CDR1 and CDR2 sequences are MNHNY and SVGAGI (reference sequence). Trimming cost V 7 bases and J 2 bases, with 19 bases left between them. CDR3 length: 16 amino acids.

The chain combines TRBV19 with TRBJ2-5; 7 nucleotides line up with TRBD2. CDR3 length equals 15 residues. The germline V gene has CDR1 LNHDA and CDR2 SQIVND (reference sequence). Trimming at V came to 1 base and at J to 5 bases, leaving 7 bases not matched to a gene. CDR3 sequence (DNA): TGTGCCAGTAGTATAGGCCTCCCCGGGGGGGAGACCCAGTACTTC. Residues: CASSIGLPGGETQYF.

This sequence joins TRBV27 and TRBJ2-7; D possibly corresponds to TRBD1 (6 bases). The germline CDR1 and CDR2 sequences are MNHEY and SMNVEV (reference sequence). The CDR3 has 14 residues. With 2 bases removed from V and 3 bases from J, the gap between germline ends came to 11 bases. The CDR3 reads CASSLHRDNYEQYF. CDR3 DNA sequence: TGTGCCAGCAGTTTACACCGGGACAACTACGAGCAGTACTTC.

This clone has just one count. The chain combines TRBV5-1 with TRBJ1-1, with D possibly TRBD1 on 6 matching bases. V was shortened by 0 bases and J by 2 bases, with 14 bases between the two germline ends. Per germline, CDR1 SGHRS and CDR2 YFSETQ. CDR3 length equals 16 residues. This chain's CDR3 is CASSLAPLDRNTEAFF. CDR3 coding DNA: TGCGCCAGCAGCTTGGCCCCGCTGGACAGAAACACTGAAGCTTTCTTT.

The chain is built from TRBV13 and TRBJ1-4; 8 bases line up with TRBD1. The CDR3 sequence is 14 residues long. Trimming removed 3 bases from V and 8 bases from J; junction bases left unmatched: 5. Germline values: CDR1 PRHDT, CDR2 FYEKMQ (reference sequence). The CDR3 nucleotides are TGTGCCAGCAGCTTCTCAGGGGGCGGCGAAAAACTGTTTTTT. Its translation is CASSFSGGGEKLFF.

A few counts support this clone. V is TRBV28 and J is TRBJ2-7; possibly TRBD1 for D (6 bases). V was pared by 6 bases and J by 0 bases, with 12 bases between. Germline V gives CDR1 MDHEN, CDR2 SYDVKM. The CDR3 has 14 residues. The CDR3 sequence is CASSLDRLSYEQYF. CDR3 bases: TGTGCCAGCAGCCTTGACAGGCTCTCCTACGAGCAGTACTTC.

The chain is built from TRBV15 and TRBJ2-7, with a weak D call TRBD1 (7 bases). V was pared by 9 bases and J by 3 bases, with 18 bases between. Germline V gives CDR1 LNHNV, CDR2 YYDKDF (reference sequence). The CDR3 consists of 14 residues. CDR3: CATQGGLGVYEQYF. CDR3 DNA: TGTGCCACGCAGGGGGGCCTCGGGGTCTACGAGCAGTACTTC. Full variable domain (remainder filled in from reference TRBV15 and TRBJ2-7): DAMVIQNPRYQVTQFGKPVTLSCSQTLNHNVMYWYQQKSSQAPKLLFHYYDKDFNNEADTPDNFQSRRPNTSFCFLDIRSPGLGDTAMYLCATQGGLGVYEQYFGPGTRLTVT.

V and J are TRBV28 and TRBJ2-3, with D possibly being TRBD2 (6 bases). The CDR3 spans 13 residues. V shed 3 bases and J shed 5 bases, with 9 bases lying between them. Looked up from germline, CDR1 is MDHEN and CDR2 is SYDVKM. Here the CDR3 reads CASSFGRRDTQYF. In nucleotides, the CDR3 is TGTGCCAGCAGTTTTGGGAGGAGAGATACGCAGTATTTT.